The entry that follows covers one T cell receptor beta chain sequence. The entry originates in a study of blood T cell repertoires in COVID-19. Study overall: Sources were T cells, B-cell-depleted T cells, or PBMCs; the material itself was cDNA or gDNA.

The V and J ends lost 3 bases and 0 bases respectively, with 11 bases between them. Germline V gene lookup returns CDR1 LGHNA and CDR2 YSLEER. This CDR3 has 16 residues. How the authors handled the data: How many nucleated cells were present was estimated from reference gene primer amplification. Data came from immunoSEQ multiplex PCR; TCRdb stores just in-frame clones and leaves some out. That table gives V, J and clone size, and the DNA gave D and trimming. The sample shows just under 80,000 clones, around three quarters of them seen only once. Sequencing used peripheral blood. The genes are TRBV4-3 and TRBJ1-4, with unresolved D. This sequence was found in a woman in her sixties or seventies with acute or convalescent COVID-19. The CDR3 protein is CASSHGRSATNEKLFF. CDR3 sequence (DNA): TGCGCCAGCAGCCATGGGAGATCCGCAACTAATGAAAAACTGTTTTTT.